Each of the 15 T cell receptor beta chains below was sequenced from the same sample in a study of neurological immune-mediated disorders. TCRdb processed the 5' RACE reads anew with MiXCR; each CDR3 protein has one entry. Here the sample spans tens of thousands of distinct CDR3 sequences, roughly a tenth being singletons. Described time point: longitudinal time-point 1 (baseline). The sequenced sample consisted of PBMCs. The receptors stem from a male donor with HTLV-1-associated myelopathy (HAM/TSP).

This chain connects TRBV14 to TRBJ2-5; D not certain. The V gene's germline CDR1 is SGHDN and CDR2 FVKESK. The CDR3 consists of 14 residues. Between the trimmed V and J ends, which lost 3 bases and 2 bases, there was a span of 10 bases. The CDR3 region has the DNA TGTGCCAGCAGCCAGCCTGGTTGGCAAGAGACCCAGTACTTC. It specifies CASSQPGWQETQYF.

In the case of this clonotype: This could be a read error, since a much larger clone is one nucleotide away. The V call is TRBV3-1, the J call TRBJ1-2; 11 nucleotides match TRBD1. Germline V lookup: CDR1 LGHDT, CDR2 YNNKEL (reference sequence). The length of the CDR3 is 15 residues. Here the CDR3 reads CASNQPLGTGGGYTF. Written as DNA, the CDR3 is TGTGCCAGCAACCAACCCCTCGGGACAGGGGGTGGCTACACCTTC.

This clonotype showed up just a few times. This chain links TRBV12-3 or TRBV12-4 with TRBJ1-2; TRBD1 matches at 7 bases. The junction had 1 base not matched to a gene; V was cut back by 5 bases and J by 4 bases. This CDR3 has 12 residues. In DNA form, the CDR3 reads TGTGCCAGCAGTCGGACAGGCTATGGCTACACCTTC. This sequence encodes CASSRTGYGYTF.

Ten or more counts support this clonotype. The V gene is TRBV10-2, the J gene TRBJ2-7; tentatively, D is TRBD1 or TRBD2 (5 bases each). V was pared by 5 bases and J by 5 bases, with 7 bases between. The CDR3 covers 11 residues. The germline V gene encodes CDR1 WSHSY and CDR2 SAAADI. The CDR3 sequence: CASSQGHEQYF. The CDR3 DNA reads TGCGCCAGCAGTCAGGGACACGAGCAGTACTTC.

This clonotype was seen at least ten times. V gene TRBV20-1 combines with J gene TRBJ2-7; D is undetermined. The CDR3 is made up of 13 amino acids. Germline V gene sequence: CDR1 DFQATT, CDR2 SNEGSKA (reference sequence). V shed 5 bases and J shed 2 bases, with 13 bases lying between them. The CDR3 nucleotides are TGCAGTGCTCCCCCGACACCTCCCTACGAGCAGTACTTC. Residues: CSAPPTPPYEQYF.

This clonotype was detected many times. The CDR3 region has the DNA TGTGCCATCGCCGGGACTATGCTAGGCTCCTACAATGAGCAGTTCTTC. It yields the protein CAIAGTMLGSYNEQFF. The gene calls are TRBV10-3 and TRBJ2-1; 7 nucleotides align to TRBD2. With V trimmed by 8 bases and J by 0 bases, 10 bases remained unmatched. The V gene's germline CDR1 is ENHRY and CDR2 SYGVKD. The length of the CDR3 is 16 residues.

This clonotype was detected only once. The chain recombines TRBV29-1 with TRBJ1-1; no clear D. V was cut by 7 bases and J by 4 bases, with 16 bases left in between. This CDR3 has 13 residues. The V gene's germline CDR1 is SQVTM and CDR2 ANQGSEA. In DNA, the CDR3 is TGCAGCGCTGCCAGCAGTGAATTCACTGAAGCTTTCTTT. Protein sequence: CSAASSEFTEAFF. Looking up the rest from reference TRBV29-1 and TRBJ1-1 gives the full variable domain: SAVISQKPSRDICQRGTSLTIQCQVDSQVTMMFWYRQQPGQSLTLIATANQGSEATYESGFVIDKFPISRPNLTFSTLTVSNMSPEDSSIYLCSAASSEFTEAFFGQGTRLTVV.

This clonotype was seen many times. The chain uses TRBV5-1 and TRBJ1-1; D is unresolved. V lost 0 bases and J lost 5, with 14 bases in between. Germline V gene data show CDR1 as SGHRS and CDR2 as YFSETQ. CDR3 length: 15 residues. CDR3 amino acids: CASSLDLTSTTEAFF. The CDR3 DNA reads as TGCGCCAGCAGCTTGGACCTTACTTCCACAACTGAAGCTTTCTTT.

This clonotype was recorded at least ten times. The genes are TRBV12-3 or TRBV12-4 and TRBJ2-2; D gene unclear. CDR3 length: 13 amino acids. The ends were cut back, 0 bases at V and 8 bases at J, with 7 bases in the middle. CDR3 region: CASSLAKQGELFF. The CDR3 DNA follows: TGTGCCAGCAGTTTAGCCAAGCAAGGGGAGCTGTTTTTT.

This clonotype was seen ten or more times. The V gene is TRBV20-1, the J gene TRBJ1-4; TRBD1 matches at 7 bases. This CDR3 has 11 amino acids. Per germline, CDR1 DFQATT and CDR2 SNEGSKA (reference sequence). V was clipped by 6 bases and J by 14 bases; unmatched bases: 9. The CDR3 loop reads CSARGGTVLFF. The DNA of the CDR3 is TGCAGTGCCAGGGGGGGGACAGTCCTGTTTTTT.

This clonotype was seen repeatedly, ten times or more. The chain uses TRBV20-1 and TRBJ2-3; the D is unclear. V was pared by 1 base and J by 2 bases, with 10 bases between. The V gene's germline CDR1 is DFQATT and CDR2 SNEGSKA (reference sequence). The length of the CDR3 is 14 residues. DNA for the CDR3: TGCAGTGCTAGAGTTGGCGCCACCACAGATACGCAGTATTTT. This translates into CSARVGATTDTQYF.

This clonotype was counted at least ten times. The gene calls are TRBV3-1 and TRBJ2-3; D ambiguous. Germline values: CDR1 LGHDT, CDR2 YNNKEL (reference sequence). This CDR3 spans 15 amino acids. The V and J ends lost 6 bases and 1 base respectively, with 14 bases between them. The CDR3 DNA reads TGTGCCAGCAGTCGTGGTGTGGGCGGCACAGATACGCAGTATTTT. Its translation is CASSRGVGGTDTQYF.

This clonotype was seen many times. The chain joins TRBV20-1 to TRBJ2-7, with D unresolved. The V end was cut by 1 base, the J end by 2 bases, with 15 bases between. This CDR3 has 15 amino acids. Germline V CDR1 and CDR2: DFQATT, SNEGSKA (reference sequence). For the CDR3, the DNA is TGCAGTGCTAGAGCGACGAGAAACTCTCCCTACGAGCAGTACTTC. It specifies CSARATRNSPYEQYF.

This clonotype appeared many times. The chain employs TRBV7-2 and TRBJ1-5, with no clear D. The CDR3 is made up of 14 amino acids. The germline gives CDR1 SGHTA, CDR2 FQGNSA. The V gene lost 2 bases and the J gene lost 5 bases, with 10 bases spanning the gap. This CDR3 is CASSLSGLDQPQHF. CDR3 bases: TGTGCCAGCAGCTTATCGGGTTTGGATCAGCCCCAGCATTTT. The full variable domain, with the rest looked up from reference TRBV7-2 and TRBJ1-5, is GAGVSQSPSNKVTEKGKDVELRCDPISGHTALYWYRQSLGQGLEFLIYFQGNSAPDKSGLPSDRFSAERTGGSVSTLTIQRTQQEDSAVYLCASSLSGLDQPQHFGDGTRLSIL.

This clonotype was seen repeatedly, ten times or more. The chain has TRBV7-2 and TRBJ1-2; maybe TRBD1 (5 bases). Germline values: CDR1 SGHTA, CDR2 FQGNSA. The CDR3 covers 14 residues. The ends were cut back, 5 bases at V and 4 bases at J, with 14 bases in the middle. In DNA, the CDR3 is TGTGCCAGCAGCCAAGAGAAGGGGTCCTATGGCTACACCTTC. It encodes CASSQEKGSYGYTF.